Listed below are T cell receptor beta chains from one sample, sequenced in a study of beta chain features in type 1 diabetes. Assay: immunoSEQ multiplex PCR; the TCRdb copy retains only in-frame clones and omits some. The sample consists of about 250,000 clones, approximately 14% of them appearing once. Sequenced material: naive CD4+ T cells from blood. The receptors here all came from a middle-aged woman in good health. Each CDR3 is given without its conserved first and last residue.

j_call,v_call,cdr3_aa
TRBJ2-2,TRBV11-2,ASSLDSGANTGELF
TRBJ2-3,TRBV7-9,ASSLVGGPRVDTQY
TRBJ2-2,TRBV10-2,ASSVTGDTGELF
TRBJ1-2,TRBV29-1,SARTGANYGYT
TRBJ1-1,TRBV19,ASTPLSLGFEAF
TRBJ1-2,TRBV14,ASRPGHPYGYT
TRBJ1-5,TRBV5-4,ASSIAGTGGNQPQH
TRBJ2-1,TRBV19,ASSIPLAGAHNEQF
TRBJ1-1,TRBV2,ATKTGQANTEAF
TRBJ1-5,TRBV27,ASSTRDSSGQPQH
TRBJ1-1,TRBV11-2,ASSLVWGGWGTEAF
TRBJ2-3,TRBV28,ASSLTPHSGDTDTQY
TRBJ2-3,TRBV7-2,ASSLSSGGTDTQY
TRBJ2-5,TRBV5-4,ASSSTGTGLETQY
TRBJ2-3,TRBV2,ASSEVRNYTDTQY
TRBJ1-5,TRBV5-1,AGQGPGSVSDYSNQPQH